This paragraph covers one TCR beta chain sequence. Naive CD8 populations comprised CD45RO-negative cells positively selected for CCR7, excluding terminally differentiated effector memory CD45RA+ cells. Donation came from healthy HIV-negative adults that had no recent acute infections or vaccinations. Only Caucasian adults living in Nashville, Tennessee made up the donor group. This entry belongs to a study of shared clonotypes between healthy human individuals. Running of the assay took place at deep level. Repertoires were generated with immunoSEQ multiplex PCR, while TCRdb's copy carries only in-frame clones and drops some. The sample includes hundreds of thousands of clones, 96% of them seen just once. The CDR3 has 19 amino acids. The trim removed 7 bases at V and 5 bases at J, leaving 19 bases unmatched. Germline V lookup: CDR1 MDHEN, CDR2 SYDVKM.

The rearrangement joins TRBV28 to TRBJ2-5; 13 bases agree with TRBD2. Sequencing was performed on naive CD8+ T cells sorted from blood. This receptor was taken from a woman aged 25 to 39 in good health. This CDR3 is CASTYPGTSGEVMRETQYF. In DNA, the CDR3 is TGTGCCAGCACCTACCCCGGGACTAGCGGGGAGGTGATGAGGGAGACCCAGTACTTC.